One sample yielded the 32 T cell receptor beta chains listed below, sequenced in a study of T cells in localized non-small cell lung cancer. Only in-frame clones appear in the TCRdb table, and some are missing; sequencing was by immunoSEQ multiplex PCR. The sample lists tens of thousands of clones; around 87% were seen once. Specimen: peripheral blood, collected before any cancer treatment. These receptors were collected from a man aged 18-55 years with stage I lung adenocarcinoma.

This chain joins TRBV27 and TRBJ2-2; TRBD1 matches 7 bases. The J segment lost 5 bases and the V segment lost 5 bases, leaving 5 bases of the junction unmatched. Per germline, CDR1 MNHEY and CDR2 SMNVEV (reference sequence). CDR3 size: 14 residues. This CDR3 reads CASSPYRGTGELFF. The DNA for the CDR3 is TGTGCCAGCAGTCCCTACAGGGGAACCGGGGAGCTGTTTTTT.

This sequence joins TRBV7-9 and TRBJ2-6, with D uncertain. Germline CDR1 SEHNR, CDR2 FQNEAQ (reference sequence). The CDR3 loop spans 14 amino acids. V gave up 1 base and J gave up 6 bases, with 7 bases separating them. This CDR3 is CASSLGSKANVLTF. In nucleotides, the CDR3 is TGTGCCAGCAGCTTAGGGTCTAAGGCCAACGTCCTGACTTTC.

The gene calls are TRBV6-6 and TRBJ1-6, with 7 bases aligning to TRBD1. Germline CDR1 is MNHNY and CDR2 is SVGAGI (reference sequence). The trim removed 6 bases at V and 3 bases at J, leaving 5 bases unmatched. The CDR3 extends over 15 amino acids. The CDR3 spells CASRRQGFYNSPLHF. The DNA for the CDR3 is TGTGCCAGCAGACGACAGGGCTTCTATAATTCACCCCTCCACTTT.

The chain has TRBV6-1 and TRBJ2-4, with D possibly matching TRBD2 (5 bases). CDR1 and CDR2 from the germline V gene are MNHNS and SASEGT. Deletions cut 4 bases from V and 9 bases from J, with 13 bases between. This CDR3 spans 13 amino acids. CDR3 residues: CASSVPGSSIQYF. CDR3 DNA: TGTGCCAGCAGTGTTCCGGGGAGCAGCATTCAGTACTTC.

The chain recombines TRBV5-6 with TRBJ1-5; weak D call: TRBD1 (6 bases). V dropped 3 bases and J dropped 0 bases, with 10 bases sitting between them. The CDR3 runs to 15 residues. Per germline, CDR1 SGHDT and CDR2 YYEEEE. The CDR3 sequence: CASSSQGNSNQPQHF. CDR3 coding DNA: TGTGCCAGCAGCTCACAGGGAAATAGCAATCAGCCCCAGCATTTT.

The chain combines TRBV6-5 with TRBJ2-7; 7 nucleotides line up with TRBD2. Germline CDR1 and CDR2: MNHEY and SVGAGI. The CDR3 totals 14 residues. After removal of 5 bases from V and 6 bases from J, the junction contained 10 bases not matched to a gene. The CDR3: CASSMDGTNSEQYF. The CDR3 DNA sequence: TGTGCCAGCAGTATGGACGGGACTAACTCCGAGCAGTACTTC.

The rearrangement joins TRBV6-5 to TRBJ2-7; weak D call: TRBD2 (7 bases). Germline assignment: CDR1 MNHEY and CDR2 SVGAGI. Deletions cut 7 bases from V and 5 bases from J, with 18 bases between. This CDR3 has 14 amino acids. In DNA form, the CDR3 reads TGTGCCAGCACCGGACAGTTGGGGAGGGACGAGCAGTACTTC. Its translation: CASTGQLGRDEQYF.

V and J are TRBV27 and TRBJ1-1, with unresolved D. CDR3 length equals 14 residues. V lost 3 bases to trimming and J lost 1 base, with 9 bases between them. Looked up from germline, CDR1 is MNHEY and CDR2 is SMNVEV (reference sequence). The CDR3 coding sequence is TGTGCCAGCAGTTTGCGGCAGCCGAACACTGAAGCTTTCTTT. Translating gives CASSLRQPNTEAFF.

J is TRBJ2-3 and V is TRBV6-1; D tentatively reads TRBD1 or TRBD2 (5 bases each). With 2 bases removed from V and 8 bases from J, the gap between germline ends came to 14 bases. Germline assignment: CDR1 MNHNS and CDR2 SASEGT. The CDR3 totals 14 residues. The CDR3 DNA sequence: TGTGCCAGCAGTGAAAGCTCCGGGGCCGGTACGCAGTATTTT. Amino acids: CASSESSGAGTQYF.

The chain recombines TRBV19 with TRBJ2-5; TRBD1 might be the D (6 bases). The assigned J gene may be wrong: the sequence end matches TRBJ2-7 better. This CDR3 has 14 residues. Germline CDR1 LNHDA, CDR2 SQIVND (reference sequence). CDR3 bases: TGTGCCAGTAGTATTACGGACAGTTCCTACGAGCAGTACTTC. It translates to CASSITDSSYEQYF.

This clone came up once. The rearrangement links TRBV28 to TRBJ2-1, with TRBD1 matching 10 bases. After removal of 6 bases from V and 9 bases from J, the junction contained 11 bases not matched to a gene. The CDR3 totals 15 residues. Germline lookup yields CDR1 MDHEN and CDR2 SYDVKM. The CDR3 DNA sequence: TGTGCCAGCAGATGGACCGGGACAGGGGCAGGTGAGCAGTTCTTC. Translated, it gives CASRWTGTGAGEQFF. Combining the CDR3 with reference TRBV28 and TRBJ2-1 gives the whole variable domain DVKVTQSSRYLVKRTGEKVFLECVQDMDHENMFWYRQDPGLGLRLIYFSYDVKMKEKGDIPEGYSVSREKKERFSLILESASTNQTSMYLCASRWTGTGAGEQFFGPGTRLTVL.

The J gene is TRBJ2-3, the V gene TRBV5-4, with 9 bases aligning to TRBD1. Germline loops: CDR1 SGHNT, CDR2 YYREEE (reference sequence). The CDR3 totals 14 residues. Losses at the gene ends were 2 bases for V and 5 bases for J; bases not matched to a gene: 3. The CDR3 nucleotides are TGTGCCAGCAGCTTCCGACAGGGGGAAGATACGCAGTATTTT. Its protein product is CASSFRQGEDTQYF.

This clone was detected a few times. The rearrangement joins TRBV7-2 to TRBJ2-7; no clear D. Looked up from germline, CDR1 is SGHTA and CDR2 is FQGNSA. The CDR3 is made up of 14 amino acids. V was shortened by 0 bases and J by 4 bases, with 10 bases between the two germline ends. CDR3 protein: CASSLAVAEYEQYF. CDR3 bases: TGTGCCAGCAGCTTAGCGGTGGCAGAATACGAGCAGTACTTC. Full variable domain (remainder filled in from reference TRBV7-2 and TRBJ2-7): GAGVSQSPSNKVTEKGKDVELRCDPISGHTALYWYRQSLGQGLEFLIYFQGNSAPDKSGLPSDRFSAERTGGSVSTLTIQRTQQEDSAVYLCASSLAVAEYEQYFGPGTRLTVT.

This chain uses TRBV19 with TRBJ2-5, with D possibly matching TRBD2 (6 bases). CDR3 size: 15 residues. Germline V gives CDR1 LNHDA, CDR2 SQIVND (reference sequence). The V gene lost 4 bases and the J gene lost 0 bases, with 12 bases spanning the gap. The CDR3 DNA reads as TGTGCCAGTAGTAAAGACGGAGGGTACCAAGAGACCCAGTACTTC. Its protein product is CASSKDGGYQETQYF.

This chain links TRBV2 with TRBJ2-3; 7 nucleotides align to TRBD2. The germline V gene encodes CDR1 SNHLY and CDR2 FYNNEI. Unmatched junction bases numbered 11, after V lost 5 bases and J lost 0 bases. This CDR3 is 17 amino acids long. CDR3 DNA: TGTGCCAGCAGTCTCGGGGCTAGCGGTTCAAGCACAGATACGCAGTATTTT. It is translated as CASSLGASGSSTDTQYF.

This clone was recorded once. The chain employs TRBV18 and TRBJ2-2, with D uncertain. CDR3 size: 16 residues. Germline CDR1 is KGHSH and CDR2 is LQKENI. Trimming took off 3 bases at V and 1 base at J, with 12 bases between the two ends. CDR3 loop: CASSPKLVGNTGELFF. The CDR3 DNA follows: TGTGCCAGCTCACCGAAGCTTGTCGGGAACACCGGGGAGCTGTTTTTT.

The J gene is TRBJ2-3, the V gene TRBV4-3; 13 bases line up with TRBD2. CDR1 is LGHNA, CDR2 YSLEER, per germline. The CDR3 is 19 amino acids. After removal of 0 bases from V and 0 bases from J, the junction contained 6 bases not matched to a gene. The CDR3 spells CASSQERPGLAGSTDTQYF. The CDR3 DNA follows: TGCGCCAGCAGCCAAGAAAGGCCGGGACTAGCGGGAAGCACAGATACGCAGTATTTT.

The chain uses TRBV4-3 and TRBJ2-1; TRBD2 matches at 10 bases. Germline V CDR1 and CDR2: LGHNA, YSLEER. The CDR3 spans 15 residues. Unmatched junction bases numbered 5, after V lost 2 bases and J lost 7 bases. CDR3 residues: CASSQTSGTTNEQFF. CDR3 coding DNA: TGCGCCAGCAGCCAAACTAGCGGGACTACGAATGAGCAGTTCTTC.

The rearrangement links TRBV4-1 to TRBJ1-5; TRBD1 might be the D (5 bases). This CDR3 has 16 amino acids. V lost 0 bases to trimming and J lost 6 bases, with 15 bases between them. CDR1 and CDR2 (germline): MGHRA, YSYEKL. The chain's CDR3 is CASSQDAGASFQPQHF. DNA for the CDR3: TGCGCCAGCAGCCAAGATGCCGGGGCCAGCTTTCAGCCCCAGCATTTT.

DNA of the CDR3: TGTGCCATCAGGGCGGGACAGGGATTCTCTGGGGCCAACGTCCTGACTTTC. It encodes CAIRAGQGFSGANVLTF. This sequence joins TRBV10-3 and TRBJ2-6; 9 bases map to TRBD1. Per germline, CDR1 ENHRY and CDR2 SYGVKD. The trim removed 6 bases at V and 0 bases at J, leaving 6 bases unmatched. This CDR3 is built from 17 residues.

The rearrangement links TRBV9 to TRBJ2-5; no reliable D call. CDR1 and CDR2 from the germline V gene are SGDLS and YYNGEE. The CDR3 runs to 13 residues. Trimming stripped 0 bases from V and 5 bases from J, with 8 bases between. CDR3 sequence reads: CASSVAQSETQYF. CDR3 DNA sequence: TGTGCCAGCAGCGTAGCCCAAAGCGAGACCCAGTACTTC.

CDR3: CASSPYVGSGSYNEQFF. In DNA, the CDR3 is TGTGCCAGCAGCCCTTACGTGGGGAGCGGGTCCTACAATGAGCAGTTCTTC. The gene calls are TRBV9 and TRBJ2-1; a possible D gene is TRBD2 (6 bases). From germline, CDR1 is SGDLS and CDR2 YYNGEE. This CDR3 is 17 amino acids long. V was clipped by 4 bases and J by 1 base, with 18 bases between them.

The DNA for the CDR3 is TGTGCCAGCCGCCAAGCCCCGGGACTAGCGGGGTCCCGATCCTACGAGCAGTACTTC. It encodes CASRQAPGLAGSRSYEQYF. The rearrangement links TRBV27 to TRBJ2-7; TRBD2 matches 13 bases. This CDR3 contains 19 residues. Germline CDR1 reads MNHEY; CDR2 reads SMNVEV (reference sequence). The junction had 17 bases not matched to a gene; V was cut back by 8 bases and J by 1 base.

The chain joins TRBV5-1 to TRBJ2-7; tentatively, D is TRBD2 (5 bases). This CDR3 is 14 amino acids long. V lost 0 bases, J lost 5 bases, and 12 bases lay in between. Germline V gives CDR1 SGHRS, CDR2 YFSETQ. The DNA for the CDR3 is TGCGCCAGCAGCTTGGCCGGGGTCTCAAACGAGCAGTACTTC. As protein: CASSLAGVSNEQYF.

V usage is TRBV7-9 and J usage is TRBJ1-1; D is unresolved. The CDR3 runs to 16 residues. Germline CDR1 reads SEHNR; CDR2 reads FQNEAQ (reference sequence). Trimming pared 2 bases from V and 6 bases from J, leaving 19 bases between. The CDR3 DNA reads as TGTGCCAGCAGCTTAACAGCAGGCCTACCGTCGCCTGAAGCTTTCTTT. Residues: CASSLTAGLPSPEAFF.

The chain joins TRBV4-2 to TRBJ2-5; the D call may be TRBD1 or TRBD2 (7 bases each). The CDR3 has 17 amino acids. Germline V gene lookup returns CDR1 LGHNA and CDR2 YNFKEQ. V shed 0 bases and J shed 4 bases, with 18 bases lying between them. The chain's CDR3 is CASSQDHQGGLAETQYF. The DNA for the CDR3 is TGTGCCAGCAGCCAAGATCATCAGGGGGGGCTTGCAGAGACCCAGTACTTC.

The CDR3 protein is CASRLSQTVNYGYTF. In DNA form, the CDR3 reads TGTGCCAGCAGACTCTCCCAGACCGTTAACTATGGCTACACCTTC. The J gene is TRBJ1-2, the V gene TRBV2, with no clear D. V was trimmed by 6 bases and J by 1 base, leaving 15 bases between them. Germline values: CDR1 SNHLY, CDR2 FYNNEI. The CDR3 is made up of 15 amino acids.

CDR3: CASSYSGGTEAFF. DNA for the CDR3: TGTGCCAGCAGTTACTCAGGGGGCACTGAAGCTTTCTTT. The chain combines TRBV6-6 with TRBJ1-1; maybe TRBD1 (6 bases). Trimming took 0 bases from V and 4 from J, leaving 6 bases between them. Per the germline V gene, CDR1 is MNHNY and CDR2 is SVGAGI (reference sequence). The CDR3 contains 13 residues.

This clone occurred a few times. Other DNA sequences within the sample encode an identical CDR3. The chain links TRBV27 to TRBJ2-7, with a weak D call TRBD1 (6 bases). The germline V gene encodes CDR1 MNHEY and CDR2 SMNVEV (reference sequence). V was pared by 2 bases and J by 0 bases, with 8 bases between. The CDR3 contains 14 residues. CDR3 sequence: CASSLRGGSYEQYF. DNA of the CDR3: TGTGCCAGCAGTTTAAGAGGGGGCTCCTACGAGCAGTACTTC.

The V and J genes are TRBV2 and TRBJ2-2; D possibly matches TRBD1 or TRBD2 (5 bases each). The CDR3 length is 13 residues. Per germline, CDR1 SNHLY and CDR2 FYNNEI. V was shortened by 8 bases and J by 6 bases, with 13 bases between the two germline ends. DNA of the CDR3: TGTGCCAGCTCCGGGGCTTTAGCCGGGGAGCTGTTTTTT. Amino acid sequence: CASSGALAGELFF.

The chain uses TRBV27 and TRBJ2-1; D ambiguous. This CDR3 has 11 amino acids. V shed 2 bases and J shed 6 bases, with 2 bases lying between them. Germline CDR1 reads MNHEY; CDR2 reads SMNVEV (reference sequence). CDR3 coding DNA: TGTGCCAGCAGTTTACTCAATGAGCAGTTCTTC. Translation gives CASSLLNEQFF.

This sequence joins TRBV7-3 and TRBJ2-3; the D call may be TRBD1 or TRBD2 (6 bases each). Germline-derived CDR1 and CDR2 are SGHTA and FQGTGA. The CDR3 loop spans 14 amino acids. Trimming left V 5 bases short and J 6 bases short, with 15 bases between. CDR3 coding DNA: TGTGCCAGCAGCCCGACTCGGGGGCGGGATACGCAGTATTTT. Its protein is CASSPTRGRDTQYF.